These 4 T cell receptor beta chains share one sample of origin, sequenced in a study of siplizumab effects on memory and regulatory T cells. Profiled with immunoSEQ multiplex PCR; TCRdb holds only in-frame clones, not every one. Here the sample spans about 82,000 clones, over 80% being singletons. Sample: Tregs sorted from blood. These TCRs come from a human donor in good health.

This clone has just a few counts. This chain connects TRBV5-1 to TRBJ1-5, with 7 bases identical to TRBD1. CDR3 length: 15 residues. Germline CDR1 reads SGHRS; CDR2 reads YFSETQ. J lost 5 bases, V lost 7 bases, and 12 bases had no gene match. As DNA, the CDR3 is TGCGCCAGCTCAGAGGGACAGATAGGCGATCAGCCCCAGCATTTT. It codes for CASSEGQIGDQPQHF. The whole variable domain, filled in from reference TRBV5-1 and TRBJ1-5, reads KAGVTQTPRYLIKTRGQQVTLSCSPISGHRSVSWYQQTPGQGLQFLFEYFSETQRNKGNFPGRFSGRQFSNSRSEMNVSTLELGDSALYLCASSEGQIGDQPQHFGDGTRLSIL.

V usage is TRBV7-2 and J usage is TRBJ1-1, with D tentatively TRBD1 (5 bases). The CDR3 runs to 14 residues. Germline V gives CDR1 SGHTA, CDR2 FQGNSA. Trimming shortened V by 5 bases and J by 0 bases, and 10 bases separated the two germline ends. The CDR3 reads CASSRDGLNTEAFF. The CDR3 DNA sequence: TGTGCCAGCAGCCGGGACGGTTTGAACACTGAAGCTTTCTTT.

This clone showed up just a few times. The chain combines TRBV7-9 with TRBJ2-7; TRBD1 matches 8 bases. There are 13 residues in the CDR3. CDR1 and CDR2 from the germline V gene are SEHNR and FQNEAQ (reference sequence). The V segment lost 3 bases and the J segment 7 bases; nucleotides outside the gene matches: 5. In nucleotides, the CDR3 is TGTGCCAGCAGCTTTTCGGGGACAGGAGAGCAGTACTTC. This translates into CASSFSGTGEQYF. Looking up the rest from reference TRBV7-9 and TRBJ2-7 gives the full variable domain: DTGVSQNPRHKITKRGQNVTFRCDPISEHNRLYWYRQTLGQGPEFLTYFQNEAQLEKSRLLSDRFSAERPKGSFSTLEIQRTEQGDSAMYLCASSFSGTGEQYFGPGTRLTVT.

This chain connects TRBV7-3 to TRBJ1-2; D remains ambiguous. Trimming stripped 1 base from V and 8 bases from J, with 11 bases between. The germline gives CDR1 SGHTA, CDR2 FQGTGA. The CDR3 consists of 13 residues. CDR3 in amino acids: CASSLIGYGGYTF. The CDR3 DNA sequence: TGTGCCAGCAGCTTAATTGGGTATGGAGGCTACACCTTC.